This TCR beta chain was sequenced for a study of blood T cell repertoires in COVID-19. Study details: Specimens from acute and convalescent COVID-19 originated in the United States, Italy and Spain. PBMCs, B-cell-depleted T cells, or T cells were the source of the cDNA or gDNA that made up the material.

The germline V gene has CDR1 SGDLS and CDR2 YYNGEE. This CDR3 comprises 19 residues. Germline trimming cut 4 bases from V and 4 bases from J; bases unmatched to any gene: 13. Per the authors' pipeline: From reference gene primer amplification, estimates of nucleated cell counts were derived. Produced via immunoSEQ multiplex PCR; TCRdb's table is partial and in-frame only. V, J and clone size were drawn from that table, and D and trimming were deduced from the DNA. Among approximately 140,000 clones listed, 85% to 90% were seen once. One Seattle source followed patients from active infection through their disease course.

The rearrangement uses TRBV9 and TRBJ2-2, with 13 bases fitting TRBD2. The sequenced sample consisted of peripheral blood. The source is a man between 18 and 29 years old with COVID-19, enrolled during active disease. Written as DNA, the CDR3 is TGTGCCAGCAGCTCCCGGACTAGCGGGAGAGTTCTTGGCACCGGGGAGCTGTTTTTT. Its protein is CASSSRTSGRVLGTGELFF.